This T cell receptor (beta chain) came from a study of early T cells in non-severe SARS-CoV-2 infection. TCRdb independently ran MiXCR on the 5' RACE reads; one entry per CDR3 protein. The sample lists just under 45,000 distinct CDR3 sequences, 11% occurring once. V dropped 11 bases and J dropped 3 bases, with 20 bases sitting between them. The CDR3 sequence is 14 residues long. CDR1 is LNHDA, CDR2 SQIVND, per germline (reference sequence). Sequencing was carried out using whole blood. V usage is TRBV19 and J usage is TRBJ2-7; D is undetermined. This TCR was sampled from an adult who was a healthcare worker with PCR-confirmed SARS-CoV-2 infection or an uninfected control (not recorded which). The DNA of the CDR3 is TGTGCCTCTAGACGGCTGCTTGGAGACTACGAGCAGTACTTC. The encoded protein is CASRRLLGDYEQYF.